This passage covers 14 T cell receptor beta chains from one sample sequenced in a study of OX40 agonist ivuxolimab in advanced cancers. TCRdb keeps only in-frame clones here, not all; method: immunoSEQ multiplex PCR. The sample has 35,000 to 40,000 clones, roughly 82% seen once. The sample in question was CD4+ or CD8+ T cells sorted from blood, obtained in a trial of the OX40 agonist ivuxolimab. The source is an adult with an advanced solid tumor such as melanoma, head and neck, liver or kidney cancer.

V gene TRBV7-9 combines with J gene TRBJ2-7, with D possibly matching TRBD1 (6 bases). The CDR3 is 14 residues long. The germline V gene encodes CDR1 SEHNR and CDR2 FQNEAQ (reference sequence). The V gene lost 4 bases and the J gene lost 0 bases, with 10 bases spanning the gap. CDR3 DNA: TGTGCCAGCAGCTATGTAGGGGGCTCCTACGAGCAGTACTTC. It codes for CASSYVGGSYEQYF.

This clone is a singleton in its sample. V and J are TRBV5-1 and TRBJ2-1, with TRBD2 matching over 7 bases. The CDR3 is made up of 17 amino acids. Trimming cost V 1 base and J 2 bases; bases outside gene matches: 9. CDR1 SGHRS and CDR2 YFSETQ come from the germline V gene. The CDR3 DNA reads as TGCGCCAGCAGCTTGCCCCCCTGGCTAGCGGCCTACAATGAGCAGTTCTTC. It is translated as CASSLPPWLAAYNEQFF.

CDR3 DNA: TGTGCCAGCAGCTTAGAAGCTATGAGGGGCTACACCTTC. Amino acid sequence: CASSLEAMRGYTF. The chain joins TRBV7-9 to TRBJ1-2, with D unclear. The V end lost 1 base, the J end lost 8 bases, and 11 bases lay between the germline ends. Germline V gene data show CDR1 as SEHNR and CDR2 as FQNEAQ (reference sequence). The CDR3 runs to 13 residues.

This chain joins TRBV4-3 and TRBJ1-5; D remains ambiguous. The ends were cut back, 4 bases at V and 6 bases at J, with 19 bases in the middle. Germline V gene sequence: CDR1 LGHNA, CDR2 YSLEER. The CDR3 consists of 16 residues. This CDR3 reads CASSRRVAGLGQPQHF. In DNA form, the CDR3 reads TGCGCCAGCAGCCGCCGGGTGGCGGGTTTGGGTCAGCCCCAGCATTTT.

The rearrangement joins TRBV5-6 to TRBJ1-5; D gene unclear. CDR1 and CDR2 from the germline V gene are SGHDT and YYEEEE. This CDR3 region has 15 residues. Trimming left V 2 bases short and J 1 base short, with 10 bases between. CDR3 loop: CASSFRTRSNQPQHF. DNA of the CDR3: TGTGCCAGCAGCTTCCGGACGAGAAGCAATCAGCCCCAGCATTTT.

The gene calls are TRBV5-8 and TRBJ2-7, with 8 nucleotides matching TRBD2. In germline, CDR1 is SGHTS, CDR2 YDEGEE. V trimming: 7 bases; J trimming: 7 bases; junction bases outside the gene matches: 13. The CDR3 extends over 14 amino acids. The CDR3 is CASVPTSAPLEQYF. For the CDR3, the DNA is TGTGCCAGCGTCCCGACTAGCGCTCCTTTGGAGCAGTACTTC.

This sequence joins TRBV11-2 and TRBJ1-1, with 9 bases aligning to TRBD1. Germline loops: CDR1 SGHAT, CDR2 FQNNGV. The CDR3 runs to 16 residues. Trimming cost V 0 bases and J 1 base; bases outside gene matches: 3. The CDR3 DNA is TGTGCCAGCAGCTTAGAAGGACAGGGGAGGAACACTGAAGCTTTCTTT. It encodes CASSLEGQGRNTEAFF.

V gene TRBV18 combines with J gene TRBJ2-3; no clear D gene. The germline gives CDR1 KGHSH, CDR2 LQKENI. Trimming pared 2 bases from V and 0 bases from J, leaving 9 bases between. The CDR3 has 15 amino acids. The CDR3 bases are TGTGCCAGCTCACCAAGGGCACCTAGCACAGATACGCAGTATTTT. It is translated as CASSPRAPSTDTQYF. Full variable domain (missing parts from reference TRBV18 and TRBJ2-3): NAGVMQNPRHLVRRRGQEARLRCSPMKGHSHVYWYRQLPEEGLKFMVYLQKENIIDESGMPKERFSAEFPKEGPSILRIQQVVRGDSAAYFCASSPRAPSTDTQYFGPGTRLTVL.

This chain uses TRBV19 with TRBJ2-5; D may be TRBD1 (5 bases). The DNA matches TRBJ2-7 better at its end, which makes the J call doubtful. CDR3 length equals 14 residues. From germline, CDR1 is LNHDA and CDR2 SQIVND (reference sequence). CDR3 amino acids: CASSIADKAYEQYF. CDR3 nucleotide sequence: TGTGCCAGTAGTATAGCGGACAAGGCCTACGAGCAGTACTTC.

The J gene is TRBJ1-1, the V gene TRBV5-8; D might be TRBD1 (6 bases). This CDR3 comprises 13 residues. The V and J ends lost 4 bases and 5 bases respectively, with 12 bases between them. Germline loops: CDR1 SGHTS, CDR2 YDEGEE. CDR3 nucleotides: TGTGCCAGCAGCCGTACAGGGAGGACTGAAGCTTTCTTT. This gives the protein CASSRTGRTEAFF.

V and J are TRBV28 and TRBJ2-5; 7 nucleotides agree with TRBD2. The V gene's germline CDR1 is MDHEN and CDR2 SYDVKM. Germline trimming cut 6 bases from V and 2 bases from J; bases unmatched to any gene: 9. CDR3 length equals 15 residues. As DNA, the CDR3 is TGTGCCAGCAGACCCCTCCGGGGGGTTCAAGAGACCCAGTACTTC. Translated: CASRPLRGVQETQYF.

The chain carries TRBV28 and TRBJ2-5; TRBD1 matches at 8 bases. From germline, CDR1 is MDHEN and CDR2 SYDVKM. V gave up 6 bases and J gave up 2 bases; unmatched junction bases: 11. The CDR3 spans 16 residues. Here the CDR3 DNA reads TGTGCCAGCAGACCTCCCAGGGGGCTCGGGCAAGAGACCCAGTACTTC. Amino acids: CASRPPRGLGQETQYF.

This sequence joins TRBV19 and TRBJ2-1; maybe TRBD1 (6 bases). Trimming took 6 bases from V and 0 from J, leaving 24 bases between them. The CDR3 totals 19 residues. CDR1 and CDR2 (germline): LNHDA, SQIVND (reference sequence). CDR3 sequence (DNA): TGTGCCAGTAGGGATCCGGGACATGACATTCTGAGCTCCTACAATGAGCAGTTCTTC. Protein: CASRDPGHDILSSYNEQFF. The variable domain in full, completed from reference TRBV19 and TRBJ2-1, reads DGGITQSPKYLFRKEGQNVTLSCEQNLNHDAMYWYRQDPGQGLRLIYYSQIVNDFQKGDIAEGYSVSREKKESFPLTVTSAQKNPTAFYLCASRDPGHDILSSYNEQFFGPGTRLTVL.

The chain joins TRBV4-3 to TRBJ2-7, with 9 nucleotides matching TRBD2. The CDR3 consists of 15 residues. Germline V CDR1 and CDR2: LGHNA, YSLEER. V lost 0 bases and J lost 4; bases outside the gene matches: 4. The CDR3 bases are TGCGCCAGCAGCCAAGACGGAGCGGGAGGTTACGAGCAGTACTTC. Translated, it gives CASSQDGAGGYEQYF.